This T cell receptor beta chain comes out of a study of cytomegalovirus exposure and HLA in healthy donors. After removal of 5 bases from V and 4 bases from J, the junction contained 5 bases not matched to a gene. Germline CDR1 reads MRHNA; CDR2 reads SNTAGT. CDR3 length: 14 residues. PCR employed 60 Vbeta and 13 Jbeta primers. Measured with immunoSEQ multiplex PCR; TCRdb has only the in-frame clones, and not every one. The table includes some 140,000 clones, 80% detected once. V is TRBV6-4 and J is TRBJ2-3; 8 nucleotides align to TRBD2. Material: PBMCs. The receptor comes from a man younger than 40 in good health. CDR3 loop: CASSPGLGADTQYF. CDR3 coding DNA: TGTGCCAGCAGTCCGGGACTAGGGGCAGATACGCAGTATTTT.